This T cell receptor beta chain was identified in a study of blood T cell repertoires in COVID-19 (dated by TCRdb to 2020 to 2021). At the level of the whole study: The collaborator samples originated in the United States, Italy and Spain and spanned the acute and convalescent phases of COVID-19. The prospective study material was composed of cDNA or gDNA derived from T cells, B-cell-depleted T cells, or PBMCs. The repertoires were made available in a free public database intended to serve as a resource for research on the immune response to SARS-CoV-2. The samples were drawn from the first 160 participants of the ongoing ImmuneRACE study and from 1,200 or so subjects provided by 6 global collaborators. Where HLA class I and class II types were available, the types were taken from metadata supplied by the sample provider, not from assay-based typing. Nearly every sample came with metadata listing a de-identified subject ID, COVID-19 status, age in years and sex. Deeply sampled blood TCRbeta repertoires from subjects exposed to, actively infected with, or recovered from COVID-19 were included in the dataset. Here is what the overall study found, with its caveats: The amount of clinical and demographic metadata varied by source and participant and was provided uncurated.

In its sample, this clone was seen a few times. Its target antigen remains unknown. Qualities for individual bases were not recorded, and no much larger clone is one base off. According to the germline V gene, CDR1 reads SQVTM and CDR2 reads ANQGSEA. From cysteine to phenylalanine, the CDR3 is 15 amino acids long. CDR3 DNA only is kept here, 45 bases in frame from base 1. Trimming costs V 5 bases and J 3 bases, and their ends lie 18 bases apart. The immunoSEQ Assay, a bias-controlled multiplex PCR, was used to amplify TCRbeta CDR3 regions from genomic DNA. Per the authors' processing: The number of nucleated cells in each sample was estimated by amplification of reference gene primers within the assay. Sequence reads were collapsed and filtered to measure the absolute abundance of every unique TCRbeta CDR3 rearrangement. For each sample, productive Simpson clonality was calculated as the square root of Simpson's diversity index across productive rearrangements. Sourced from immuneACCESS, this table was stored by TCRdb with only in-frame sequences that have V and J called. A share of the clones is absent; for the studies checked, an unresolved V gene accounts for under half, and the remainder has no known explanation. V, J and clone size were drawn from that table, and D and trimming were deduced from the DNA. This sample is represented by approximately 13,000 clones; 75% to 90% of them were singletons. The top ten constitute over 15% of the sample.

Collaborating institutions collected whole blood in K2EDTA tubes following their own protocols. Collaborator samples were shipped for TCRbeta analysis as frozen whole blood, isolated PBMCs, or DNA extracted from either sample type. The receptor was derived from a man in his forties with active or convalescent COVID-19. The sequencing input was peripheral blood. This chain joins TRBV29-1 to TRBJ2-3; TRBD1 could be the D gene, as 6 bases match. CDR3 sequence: CSVLRLGHRTDTQYF. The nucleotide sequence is TGCAGCGTTCTCCGTCTGGGACATAGGACAGATACGCAGTATTTT.